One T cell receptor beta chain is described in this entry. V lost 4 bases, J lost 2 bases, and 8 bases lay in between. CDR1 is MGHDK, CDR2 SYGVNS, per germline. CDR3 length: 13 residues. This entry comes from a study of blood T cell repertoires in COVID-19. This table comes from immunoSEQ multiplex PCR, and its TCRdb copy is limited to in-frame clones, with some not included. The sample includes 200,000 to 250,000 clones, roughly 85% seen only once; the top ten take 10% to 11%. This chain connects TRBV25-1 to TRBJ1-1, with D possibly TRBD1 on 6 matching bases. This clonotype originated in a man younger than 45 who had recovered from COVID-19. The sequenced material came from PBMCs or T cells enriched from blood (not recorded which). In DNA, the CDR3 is TGTGCCAGCAGTGTTGGGGGCAACACTGAAGCTTTCTTT. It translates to CASSVGGNTEAFF.